One sample yielded the 30 T cell receptor beta chains listed below, sequenced in a study of T cell repertoires in cytomegalovirus infection. Each CDR3 protein gets one entry after TCRdb re-called the reads with MiXCR. The table has 450,000 to 600,000 distinct CDR3 sequences, 33% seen once. These receptors lack a known antigen. The sample consisted of cultured PBMCs, taken from culture after CMV antigen stimulation. The origin of the receptors is a human donor in good health (CMV status not recorded). Some clones in this sample may be carry-over from other donors' samples.

This clonotype has a count of ten or more. This sequence joins TRBV7-2 and TRBJ2-1, with 9 bases identical to TRBD2. There are 15 residues in the CDR3. J was trimmed by 5 bases and V by 2 bases; bases with no gene match: 4. Germline V gene sequence: CDR1 SGHTA, CDR2 FQGNSA. As DNA, the CDR3 is TGTGCCAGCAGCTTAAAAGCGGGGGGCAACAATGAGCAGTTCTTC. Encoded protein: CASSLKAGGNNEQFF.

This clonotype was detected many times. The V call is TRBV7-2, the J call TRBJ1-1, with 9 bases identical to TRBD1. Germline V gene data show CDR1 as SGHTA and CDR2 as FQGNSA. Unmatched junction bases numbered 7, after V lost 5 bases and J lost 0 bases. The CDR3 is 16 amino acids. CDR3 sequence reads: CASSNLDRGLNTEAFF. CDR3 DNA: TGTGCCAGCAGCAACCTGGACAGGGGTCTGAACACTGAAGCTTTCTTT.

This clonotype was seen only once. The chain carries TRBV9 and TRBJ2-2; D unresolved. Trimming took 0 bases from V and 7 from J, leaving 4 bases between them. Germline V CDR1 and CDR2: SGDLS, YYNGEE. The length of the CDR3 is 12 residues. CDR3 amino acids: CASSVGVGELFF. DNA of the CDR3: TGTGCCAGCAGCGTAGGTGTCGGGGAGCTGTTTTTT. Full variable domain (missing parts from reference TRBV9 and TRBJ2-2): DSGVTQTPKHLITATGQRVTLRCSPRSGDLSVYWYQQSLDQGLQFLIQYYNGEERAKGNILERFSAQQFPDLHSELNLSSLELGDSALYFCASSVGVGELFFGEGSRLTVL.

The CDR3: CASTRDGLGANVLTF. In nucleotides, the CDR3 is TGTGCCAGCACCCGAGATGGTCTTGGGGCCAACGTCCTGACTTTC. The gene calls are TRBV12-3 or TRBV12-4 and TRBJ2-6; no clear D gene. Trimming stripped 7 bases from V and 3 bases from J, with 13 bases between. This CDR3 has 15 amino acids.

This clonotype turned up a few times. The rearrangement uses TRBV6-1 and TRBJ1-6, with D unresolved. CDR1 is MNHNS and CDR2 is SASEGT in the germline V gene. The germline V and J ends were trimmed by 3 bases and 7 bases, with 19 bases remaining between them. The CDR3 contains 17 residues. CDR3 sequence reads: CASSEHQTSTINSPLHF. The CDR3 DNA follows: TGTGCCAGCAGTGAGCATCAAACGTCGACAATAAATTCACCCCTCCACTTT.

This CDR3 reads CASSSRRSGANVLTF. CDR3 bases: TGTGCCAGCAGTTCGCGCCGGTCTGGGGCCAACGTCCTGACTTTC. The rearrangement links TRBV12-3 or TRBV12-4 to TRBJ2-6; no firm D call. Trimming took 4 bases from V and 1 from J, leaving 8 bases between them. The CDR3 spans 15 residues.

In this sample, this clonotype turned up a few times. The chain joins TRBV7-2 to TRBJ1-2, with D perhaps TRBD1 (5 bases). The CDR3 covers 13 residues. Germline values: CDR1 SGHTA, CDR2 FQGNSA. V was cut by 5 bases and J by 6 bases, with 13 bases left in between. The DNA of the CDR3 is TGTGCCAGCAGCCAACCACCAGGGAATGGCTACACCTTC. Encoded protein: CASSQPPGNGYTF.

The gene calls are TRBV27 and TRBJ1-1, with no clear D. This CDR3 comprises 17 residues. Germline CDR1 MNHEY, CDR2 SMNVEV (reference sequence). Trimming shortened V by 3 bases and J by 5 bases, and 22 bases separated the two germline ends. CDR3 in DNA: TGTGCCAGCAGTTTCTCTCTTCGGGGTTTTGTCAGGACTGAAGCTTTCTTT. It translates to CASSFSLRGFVRTEAFF.

This clonotype appeared many times. The chain joins TRBV7-2 to TRBJ1-1, with D perhaps matching TRBD1 (5 bases). This CDR3 comprises 13 residues. The germline V gene encodes CDR1 SGHTA and CDR2 FQGNSA. V was pared by 6 bases and J by 2 bases, with 10 bases between. CDR3 DNA: TGTGCCAGCAGGTCACAGGCTAACACTGAAGCTTTCTTT. Encoded protein: CASRSQANTEAFF. The complete variable domain, with remaining parts taken from reference TRBV7-2 and TRBJ1-1, reads GAGVSQSPSNKVTEKGKDVELRCDPISGHTALYWYRQSLGQGLEFLIYFQGNSAPDKSGLPSDRFSAERTGGSVSTLTIQRTQQEDSAVYLCASRSQANTEAFFGQGTRLTVV.

Only a few counts were recorded for this clonotype. The genes are TRBV14 and TRBJ1-1, with 8 bases identical to TRBD1. CDR1 and CDR2 (germline): SGHDN, FVKESK. There are 17 residues in the CDR3. Germline trimming cut 1 base from V and 4 bases from J; bases unmatched to any gene: 11. CDR3 in DNA: TGTGCCAGCAGCCAAGCTCAGGCAGGGGGCAAGGGCACTGAAGCTTTCTTT. It codes for CASSQAQAGGKGTEAFF.

This chain joins TRBV4-1 and TRBJ2-7; D call uncertain. The CDR3 covers 15 residues. Germline V gives CDR1 MGHRA, CDR2 YSYEKL. Trimming left V 3 bases short and J 3 bases short, with 15 bases between. CDR3 loop: CASSHPAAVGYEQYF. The CDR3 bases are TGCGCCAGCAGCCACCCGGCTGCGGTGGGCTACGAGCAGTACTTC.

The sample holds many counts of this clonotype. V and J are TRBV6-5 and TRBJ2-6; a possible D gene is TRBD1 (6 bases). Germline-derived CDR1 and CDR2 are MNHEY and SVGAGI. The CDR3 runs 16 residues. Trimming removed 2 bases at V and 4 bases at J, with 12 bases between. The CDR3 DNA reads TGTGCCAGCAGTTACCAGCCAGGGGTGGGGGCCAACGTCCTGACTTTC. Residues: CASSYQPGVGANVLTF.

DNA of the CDR3: TGCGCCAGCAGCCAAGAACCGTTCTGGAACACTGAAGCTTTCTTT. Translation: CASSQEPFWNTEAFF. The rearrangement links TRBV4-3 to TRBJ1-1; D not certain. Trimming removed 0 bases at V and 1 base at J, with 9 bases between. Germline loops: CDR1 LGHNA, CDR2 YSLEER. The CDR3 length is 15 residues.

This clonotype has a handful of counts. The genes are TRBV19 and TRBJ1-4; 8 bases are shared with TRBD1. This CDR3 region has 14 residues. The junction had 9 bases not matched to a gene; V was cut back by 4 bases and J by 11 bases. CDR1 and CDR2 (germline): LNHDA, SQIVND (reference sequence). The CDR3 loop reads CASSTQGARWKLFF. The CDR3 DNA is TGTGCCAGTAGTACTCAGGGGGCGCGGTGGAAACTGTTTTTT.

This clonotype was recorded a few times. The chain is built from TRBV28 and TRBJ1-6; weak D call: TRBD1 (6 bases). Trimming removed 7 bases at V and 5 bases at J, with 21 bases between. The CDR3 sequence is 17 residues long. Germline V gene data show CDR1 as MDHEN and CDR2 as SYDVKM. CDR3 coding DNA: TGTGCCAGCAATAAAACAGGGACCAAAAGTAATAATTCACCCCTCCACTTT. It encodes CASNKTGTKSNNSPLHF.

The V and J genes are TRBV7-9 and TRBJ2-5; 8 bases align to TRBD1. This CDR3 region has 17 residues. The V segment lost 4 bases and the J segment 5 bases; nucleotides outside the gene matches: 15. CDR1 and CDR2 (germline): SEHNR, FQNEAQ (reference sequence). The CDR3 region is CASSSLLTGQVQETQYF. CDR3 nucleotides: TGTGCCAGCAGCTCACTCCTCACGGGACAGGTTCAGGAGACCCAGTACTTC.

This clonotype turned up a few times. The chain couples TRBV2 to TRBJ2-1, with D uncertain. Deletions cut 7 bases from V and 8 bases from J, with 18 bases between. Germline CDR1 SNHLY, CDR2 FYNNEI. The length of the CDR3 is 14 residues. The CDR3 protein is CASIQELGFDEQFF. Written as DNA, the CDR3 is TGTGCCAGCATTCAGGAACTCGGTTTCGATGAGCAGTTCTTC. Filled out from reference TRBV2 and TRBJ2-1, the complete variable domain reads EPEVTQTPSHQVTQMGQEVILRCVPISNHLYFYWYRQILGQKVEFLVSFYNNEISEKSEIFDDQFSVERPDGSNFTLKIRSTKLEDSAMYFCASIQELGFDEQFFGPGTRLTVL.

J is TRBJ2-3 and V is TRBV6-2 or TRBV6-3; unclear D gene. CDR1 and CDR2 from the germline V gene are MNHEY and SVGEGT. V lost 2 bases and J lost 5, with 11 bases in between. The CDR3 consists of 14 residues. The CDR3 DNA reads TGTGCCAGCAGTTACGCCGTCCTCGGAGATACGCAGTATTTT. Protein: CASSYAVLGDTQYF.

This sequence joins TRBV7-9 and TRBJ2-3, with 8 nucleotides matching TRBD1. CDR1 is SEHNR and CDR2 is FQNEAQ in the germline V gene (reference sequence). With 6 bases clipped from V and 6 bases from J, the junction kept 5 bases outside the gene matches. The CDR3 contains 13 residues. CDR3 nucleotides: TGTGCCAGCAGAGCGACAGGGGACGATACGCAGTATTTT. Protein: CASRATGDDTQYF.

CDR3 sequence (DNA): TGCGCCAGCAGCCAAGGAGGGACAGGGGGGTACAATGAGCAGTTCTTC. This encodes CASSQGGTGGYNEQFF. The chain recombines TRBV4-3 with TRBJ2-1; 11 bases match TRBD1. Germline CDR1 reads LGHNA; CDR2 reads YSLEER. CDR3 length equals 16 residues. V shed 1 base, J shed 4 bases, and the junction held 3 bases outside the gene matches.

This chain joins TRBV4-1 and TRBJ2-1; possible D gene TRBD2, 6 bases. The germline V and J ends were trimmed by 2 bases and 7 bases, with 15 bases remaining between them. There are 15 residues in the CDR3. Germline V gene lookup returns CDR1 MGHRA and CDR2 YSYEKL. CDR3 sequence: CASSQLTMGGNEQFF. CDR3 nucleotides: TGCGCCAGCAGCCAACTTACTATGGGGGGAAATGAGCAGTTCTTC.

This CDR3 is CASSIRQGGNSPLHF. CDR3 DNA sequence: TGTGCCAGTAGTATCCGGCAGGGTGGTAATTCACCCCTCCACTTT. V and J are TRBV19 and TRBJ1-6, with a tentative D call TRBD1 (5 bases). The germline V gene has CDR1 LNHDA and CDR2 SQIVND (reference sequence). The CDR3 runs to 15 residues. Trimming removed 3 bases at V and 6 bases at J, with 12 bases between. Variable domain in full (rest from reference TRBV19 and TRBJ1-6): DGGITQSPKYLFRKEGQNVTLSCEQNLNHDAMYWYRQDPGQGLRLIYYSQIVNDFQKGDIAEGYSVSREKKESFPLTVTSAQKNPTAFYLCASSIRQGGNSPLHFGNGTRLTVT.

This clonotype showed up just a few times. This sequence joins TRBV2 and TRBJ1-1; perhaps TRBD1 as D (6 bases). The CDR3 consists of 14 residues. Trimming removed 2 bases at V and 4 bases at J, with 11 bases between. Germline V gives CDR1 SNHLY, CDR2 FYNNEI. The CDR3 DNA follows: TGTGCCAGCAGTGAATTTGGCAGGGGCACTGAAGCTTTCTTT. This codes for CASSEFGRGTEAFF.

In this sample, this clonotype turned up many times. The chain is built from TRBV7-2 and TRBJ1-1; TRBD1 matches at 9 bases. In germline, CDR1 is SGHTA, CDR2 FQGNSA. Trimming removed 5 bases from V and 3 bases from J; junction bases left unmatched: 4. This CDR3 has 14 residues. CDR3 residues: CASSVQGADTEAFF. The CDR3 DNA sequence: TGTGCCAGCAGCGTACAGGGGGCGGACACTGAAGCTTTCTTT.

V and J are TRBV12-3 or TRBV12-4 and TRBJ2-4, with no clear D. This CDR3 has 20 amino acids. Trimming took 2 bases from V and 1 from J, leaving 24 bases between them. CDR3 DNA sequence: TGTGCCAGCAGTTTATCGCTTAGTTATCCCCAACGGAGTGCCAAAAACATTCAGTACTTC. Translation: CASSLSLSYPQRSAKNIQYF.

This rearrangement joins TRBV14 to TRBJ2-1; 8 nucleotides agree with TRBD2. V dropped 2 bases and J dropped 8; count of bases not matched to a gene: 2. The CDR3 is 13 residues long. Germline V lookup: CDR1 SGHDN, CDR2 FVKESK. The CDR3 nucleotides are TGTGCCAGCAGCCAACTAGCGGGTTATGAGCAGTTCTTC. Its translation: CASSQLAGYEQFF.

The rearrangement joins TRBV19 to TRBJ2-2; 7 positions agree with TRBD1. The ends lost 7 bases at V and 6 bases at J; junction bases unmatched: 2. The germline CDR1 and CDR2 sequences are LNHDA and SQIVND (reference sequence). CDR3 size: 12 residues. CDR3 residues: CASTDRAGELFF. Written as DNA, the CDR3 is TGTGCCAGTACCGACAGGGCCGGGGAGCTGTTTTTT.

The chain employs TRBV11-2 and TRBJ2-3; maybe TRBD2 (6 bases). V was cut by 7 bases and J by 2 bases, with 13 bases left in between. Germline V gene data show CDR1 as SGHAT and CDR2 as FQNNGV. The CDR3 contains 14 residues. The CDR3 spells CASKRRGTTDTQYF. The CDR3 nucleotides read TGTGCCAGCAAACGTCGGGGGACCACAGATACGCAGTATTTT.

V and J are TRBV29-1 and TRBJ1-2, with D uncertain. There are 15 residues in the CDR3. Per germline, CDR1 SQVTM and CDR2 ANQGSEA. V was cut by 5 bases and J by 4 bases, with 20 bases left in between. CDR3 DNA sequence: TGCAGCGTTCAGATAACCCCTTCCGGGAGCTATGGCTACACCTTC. Amino acid sequence: CSVQITPSGSYGYTF. Drawing the rest from reference TRBV29-1 and TRBJ1-2, the complete variable domain is SAVISQKPSRDICQRGTSLTIQCQVDSQVTMMFWYRQQPGQSLTLIATANQGSEATYESGFVIDKFPISRPNLTFSTLTVSNMSPEDSSIYLCSVQITPSGSYGYTFGSGTRLTVV.

This rearrangement joins TRBV20-1 to TRBJ1-5; TRBD1 is a possible D gene (5 bases). V was trimmed by 8 bases and J by 4 bases, leaving 15 bases between them. The CDR3 loop spans 13 amino acids. Germline V gene sequence: CDR1 DFQATT, CDR2 SNEGSKA (reference sequence). CDR3 loop: CSNQGDDNQPQHF. DNA for the CDR3: TGCAGTAACCAGGGTGACGATAATCAGCCCCAGCATTTT.